This T cell receptor beta chain is from a study of yellow fever vaccine responses in identical twins. Notes on the study in general: Twins' vaccine T cell response reportedly seemed partly convergent, partly personalized.

After removal of 7 bases from V and 5 bases from J, the junction contained 10 bases not matched to a gene. The germline CDR1 and CDR2 sequences are MGHRA and YSYEKL. This CDR3 spans 15 amino acids. Via MiXCR, TCRdb re-called the RT-PCR reads, giving one row per CDR3 protein. The sample lists approximately 1,300 distinct CDR3 sequences, about 88% occurring once. Concerning this clonotype: Its antigen remains unidentified.

The J gene is TRBJ2-1, the V gene TRBV4-1, with 8 bases lining up with TRBD2. Sample: T cells from blood (PBMCs), unsorted or a sorted subset (not recorded which), taken before or after yellow fever vaccination (not recorded which). The TCR originated in a woman aged 18 to 35 who received the yellow fever vaccine. The CDR3 DNA sequence: TGCGCCAGCACCGCTGGGGCGGGGGGCGACAATGAGCAGTTCTTC. Its translation: CASTAGAGGDNEQFF.